The rows below give T cell receptor beta chains drawn from one sample of a study of cytomegalovirus exposure and HLA in healthy donors. Profiling relied on immunoSEQ multiplex PCR, and the TCRdb table lists in-frame clones only, not all of them. Of approximately 210,000 clones listed, roughly four fifths are singletons. Sequenced material: PBMCs. These receptors were taken from a woman between 45 and 65 years old in good health and CMV-seropositive. Both conserved end residues are part of each CDR3. A D gene is named only where the DNA matches it firmly. For some rows the clone size is stated as once, few or many, or as a class when expanded; others skip it.

v_call,d_call,clone_size,j_call,cdr3_aa,cdr3_nt
TRBV30,-,-,TRBJ1-6,CAWSAGILYSPLHF,TGTGCCTGGAGTGCGGGGATACTTTATTCACCCCTCCACTTT
TRBV21-1,-,-,TRBJ1-1,CASENPRRLEAFF,TGTGCCAGCGAAAATCCCCGGCGACTTGAAGCTTTCTTT
TRBV5-1,-,-,TRBJ1-3,CASYKDGGSGNTIYF,TGCGCCAGTTATAAGGACGGAGGGTCAGGAAACACCATATATTTT
TRBV28,-,-,TRBJ1-4,CASKEGVNEKLFF,TGTGCCAGCAAAGAGGGGGTTAATGAAAAACTGTTTTTT
TRBV19,-,once,TRBJ1-5,CASSITDQPQHF,TGTGCCAGTAGTATCACAGACCAGCCCCAGCATTTT
TRBV28,TRBD2,-,TRBJ2-1,CASSYLAGGPREQFF,TGTGCCAGCAGTTATCTAGCGGGGGGGCCTCGGGAGCAGTTCTTC
TRBV7-3,TRBD2,few,TRBJ2-1,CASSRRSGASYNEQFF,TGTGCCAGCAGCCGACGTAGCGGGGCATCCTACAATGAGCAGTTCTTC
TRBV7-2,-,-,TRBJ2-7,CASSPRVANEQYF,TGTGCCAGCAGCCCCCGGGTTGCCAACGAGCAGTACTTC
TRBV9,TRBD1,-,TRBJ2-5,CASSAGTGHQETQYF,TGTGCCAGCAGCGCAGGGACAGGGCACCAAGAGACCCAGTACTTC
TRBV5-6,-,-,TRBJ1-1,CASRPDNRGTEAFF,TGTGCCAGCAGGCCGGACAATCGAGGCACTGAAGCTTTCTTT
TRBV6-1,TRBD1,-,TRBJ2-7,CAGGQGLTYEQYF,TGTGCCGGCGGACAGGGGTTAACCTACGAGCAGTACTTC
TRBV5-1,-,-,TRBJ2-1,CASSFQNNEQFF,TGCGCCAGCAGCTTCCAGAACAATGAGCAGTTCTTC
TRBV6-5,-,-,TRBJ2-7,CASSNQGFGSYEQYF,TGTGCCAGCAGTAATCAGGGGTTTGGCTCCTACGAGCAGTACTTC
TRBV5-5,TRBD1,-,TRBJ1-2,CASSSDGTDGYTF,TGTGCCAGCAGCTCGGACGGGACAGACGGCTACACCTTC
TRBV9,TRBD1,-,TRBJ2-3,CASSARQGNTDTQYF,TGTGCCAGCAGCGCCAGACAGGGAAACACAGATACGCAGTATTTT
TRBV9,-,-,TRBJ2-2,CASSAQGSNTGELFF,TGTGCCAGCAGCGCGCAGGGTTCCAACACCGGGGAGCTGTTTTTT
TRBV4-1,TRBD1,-,TRBJ1-4,CASSPRDRGNEKLFF,TGCGCCAGCAGCCCCCGGGACAGGGGCAATGAAAAACTGTTTTTT
TRBV9,TRBD1,-,TRBJ1-1,CASSTRQGDAFF,TGTGCCAGCAGCACAAGACAGGGGGACGCTTTCTTT
TRBV5-1,-,-,TRBJ1-2,CASSLDGGTGNVYGYTF,TGCGCCAGCAGCTTGGACGGAGGAACAGGGAATGTCTATGGCTACACCTTC
TRBV7-2,TRBD1,-,TRBJ2-4,CASSWDRTIQYF,TGTGCCAGCAGCTGGGACAGAACCATTCAGTACTTC
TRBV7-2,-,once,TRBJ2-5,CASSLALLQGYQETQYF,TGTGCCAGCAGCTTAGCCCTCCTTCAGGGGTACCAAGAGACCCAGTACTTC
TRBV28,-,-,TRBJ2-7,CASRDRRVITSYEQYF,TGTGCCAGCCGTGACCGCAGGGTGATCACGTCCTACGAGCAGTACTTC
TRBV12-2,-,-,TRBJ2-3,CASLLARGPTDTQYF,TGTGCAAGTCTCCTAGCGCGGGGGCCCACAGATACGCAGTATTTT
TRBV27,TRBD1,-,TRBJ1-1,CASSPRAGTGLAEAFF,TGTGCCAGCAGTCCACGCGCCGGGACAGGGTTAGCTGAAGCTTTCTTT
TRBV29-1,-,-,TRBJ2-2,CSGRENTGELFF,TGCAGCGGCAGGGAGAACACCGGGGAGCTGTTTTTT
TRBV10-3,TRBD2,-,TRBJ2-3,CAAQSSGGATDTQYF,TGTGCCGCCCAGTCGAGCGGGGGGGCCACAGATACGCAGTATTTT
TRBV25-1,TRBD1,once,TRBJ1-2,CASSAMAAKGQGAGYTF,TGTGCCAGCAGTGCGATGGCCGCCAAGGGACAGGGGGCTGGCTACACCTTC
TRBV5-5,-,once,TRBJ1-6,CASSLIPDSPLHF,TGTGCCAGCAGCTTGATCCCGGATTCACCCCTCCACTTT
TRBV5-1,-,-,TRBJ2-6,CASSLLVGSGSGANVLTF,TGCGCCAGCAGCTTGTTGGTGGGTTCGGGGTCTGGGGCCAACGTCCTGACTTTC
TRBV7-2,TRBD2,-,TRBJ2-3,CASSSGTSGGAPDTQYF,TGTGCCAGCAGCTCCGGGACTAGCGGGGGGGCACCAGATACGCAGTATTTT
TRBV6-6,TRBD2,-,TRBJ2-7,CASSYGTSGYEQYF,TGTGCCAGCAGTTACGGGACTAGCGGCTACGAGCAGTACTTC
TRBV6-6,-,-,TRBJ2-5,CASSGEGQETQYF,TGTGCCAGCAGCGGGGAAGGTCAAGAGACCCAGTACTTC
TRBV11-3,-,-,TRBJ2-7,CASSLIYGRTGEQYF,TGTGCCAGCAGCTTAATCTATGGGCGTACGGGGGAGCAGTACTTC
TRBV29-1,-,-,TRBJ1-2,CSVQGLAGYTF,TGCAGCGTCCAGGGTCTTGCTGGCTACACCTTC
TRBV4-2,-,-,TRBJ1-2,CASSPVLPSGLHGYTF,TGTGCCAGCAGCCCCGTCCTCCCCTCGGGTTTACATGGCTACACCTTC
TRBV2,-,-,TRBJ1-6,CASSRQEVALSPLHF,TGTGCCAGCAGTAGGCAGGAGGTAGCCCTGTCACCCCTCCACTTT
TRBV4-1,TRBD2,-,TRBJ2-1,CASRQVGTKYNEQFF,TGCGCCAGCAGGCAAGTCGGGACTAAATACAATGAGCAGTTCTTC
TRBV19,-,once,TRBJ1-6,CASSEDRYSYNSPLHF,TGTGCCAGTAGCGAAGACAGGTACTCCTATAATTCACCCCTCCACTTT
TRBV30,-,once,TRBJ1-4,CAWSVNFATNEKLFF,TGTGCCTGGAGTGTAAACTTCGCAACTAATGAAAAACTGTTTTTT
TRBV19,TRBD1,-,TRBJ2-5,CASSKKGDRAYQETQYF,TGTGCCAGTAGTAAGAAAGGAGACAGGGCCTATCAAGAGACCCAGTACTTC
TRBV7-3,TRBD2,-,TRBJ2-1,CASSQRSGGSNEQFF,TGTGCCAGCAGCCAAAGGAGCGGGGGGAGCAATGAGCAGTTCTTC
TRBV10-1,-,-,TRBJ1-1,CASSESVGGEATEAFF,TGCGCCAGCAGTGAGTCTGTTGGAGGGGAGGCCACTGAAGCTTTCTTT